This passage covers 19 T cell receptor beta chains from one sample sequenced in a study of T cell clonality in common variable immunodeficiency. The method was immunoSEQ multiplex PCR; TCRdb's version includes in-frame clones alone and lacks a portion of them. Singletons are absent from the sample, which has 44,000 or so clones. Sequenced input: peripheral blood mononuclear cells. The source is a person aged 18 to 70 in good health.

This clone was detected many times. This could be a read error, since a much larger clone is one nucleotide away. The read falls 3 residues short of the CDR3 end, and the missing part is taken from the germline J gene. At the DNA level, this CDR3 is encoded by other sequences in the same sample as well. V gene TRBV5-6 combines with J gene TRBJ2-2, with D unclear. The CDR3 loop spans 13 amino acids. CDR1 and CDR2 (germline): SGHDT, YYEEEE. V dropped 4 bases and J dropped 7 bases, with 11 bases sitting between them. The sequenced CDR3 bases are TGTGCCAGCAGCCTGGATACTCACGGGGAG. It specifies CASSLDTHGE. The whole CDR3 sequence is CASSLDTHGELFF.

This clone was counted ten times or more. Incomplete CDR3 DNA: TGTGCCAGCAGCGTGACTAGCGGGCCCAACGAG. Protein: CASSVTSGPNE. The complete CDR3 sequence is CASSVTSGPNEQYF. This chain links TRBV12-3 or TRBV12-4 with TRBJ2-7; TRBD2 matches 10 bases. Coverage ceases 3 residues before the CDR3 finishes, and the germline J gene fills in the end. This CDR3 is 14 amino acids long. Trimming at V came to 6 bases and at J to 5 bases, leaving 7 bases not matched to a gene.

This clone appeared many times. The read finishes 3 residues shy of the CDR3 end, and the germline J gene is used to complete it. V is TRBV30 and J is TRBJ2-3; tentative D call: TRBD2 (7 bases). Germline CDR1 and CDR2: GTSNPN and SVGIG (reference sequence). V dropped 0 bases and J dropped 3 bases, with 13 bases sitting between them. The CDR3 extends over 15 amino acids. Incomplete CDR3 DNA: TGTGCCTGGAGTGTAGGGGGGGTAGGAACAGATACG. It encodes CAWSVGGVGTDT. The complete CDR3 reads CAWSVGGVGTDTQYF.

At least ten counts were recorded for this clone. The CDR3 end lies 3 residues beyond the end of the read and is filled in from the germline J gene. J is TRBJ2-7 and V is TRBV28; D gene unclear. V was pared by 4 bases and J by 1 base, with 17 bases between. The V gene's germline CDR1 is MDHEN and CDR2 SYDVKM. There are 16 residues in the CDR3. Here the CDR3 reads CASSSLDLELSYEQYF. CDR3 bases read: TGTGCCAGCAGTTCGCTGGATCTAGAGTTATCCTACGAG.

This clone was seen repeatedly, ten times or more. The CDR3 goes on 3 residues after the read ends, and that part is filled in from the germline J gene. This sequence joins TRBV11-3 and TRBJ2-7, with 7 bases fitting TRBD1. J lost 0 bases, V lost 6 bases, and 8 bases had no gene match. The germline gives CDR1 SGHNT, CDR2 YENEEA. This CDR3 has 15 amino acids. The CDR3: CASRKPGQLSYEQYF. Incomplete CDR3 DNA: TGTGCCAGCAGAAAACCGGGACAGCTCTCCTACGAG.

This clone was seen repeatedly, ten times or more. The read ends 3 residues early relative to the CDR3; the germline J gene fills the gap. V is TRBV20-1 and J is TRBJ2-3, with 8 bases lining up with TRBD1. The CDR3 sequence is 15 residues long. Germline-derived CDR1 and CDR2 are DFQATT and SNEGSKA (reference sequence). The junction had 13 bases not matched to a gene; V was cut back by 4 bases and J by 7 bases. CDR3 region: CSATPQGALQYTQYF. The CDR3 bases that were read are TGCAGTGCTACCCCCCAGGGGGCTCTCCAGTATACG.

This clone was picked up many times. Coverage ceases 3 residues before the CDR3 finishes, and the germline J gene fills in the end. The chain carries TRBV6-1 and TRBJ2-5; D gene ambiguous. The V gene's germline CDR1 is MNHNS and CDR2 SASEGT. The CDR3 covers 14 residues. V dropped 2 bases and J dropped 4 bases, with 11 bases sitting between them. The CDR3 spells CASSERARRETQYF. Partial CDR3 DNA: TGTGCCAGCAGTGAAAGGGCGAGAAGAGAGACC.

This clone has at least ten counts. The CDR3 end falls 3 residues outside the read, so it is completed with the germline J gene. V usage is TRBV7-8 and J usage is TRBJ1-6; 7 bases align to TRBD1. Germline V gives CDR1 SGHVS, CDR2 FQNEAQ. With 6 bases clipped from V and 6 bases from J, the junction kept 11 bases outside the gene matches. CDR3 length equals 16 residues. The CDR3 reads CASRQPHRGRNSPLHF. The sequenced part of the CDR3 DNA is TGTGCCAGCAGGCAACCTCACAGGGGACGTAATTCACCC.

This clone was detected many times. The read gets to within 3 residues of the CDR3 end, and the germline J gene fills in the rest. The gene calls are TRBV27 and TRBJ2-7; D gene ambiguous. The CDR3 is made up of 15 amino acids. Trimming removed 0 bases at V and 2 bases at J, with 11 bases between. Germline V lookup: CDR1 MNHEY, CDR2 SMNVEV (reference sequence). The CDR3 spells CASSLSGRFAYEQYF. The DNA read from the CDR3 is TGTGCCAGCAGTTTATCGGGCAGGTTTGCCTACGAG.

At least ten counts were recorded for this clone. The read comes to an end 3 residues before the CDR3 does, leaving the germline J gene to fill in the end. J is TRBJ1-1 and V is TRBV19; no firm D call. This CDR3 region has 11 residues. Germline V gives CDR1 LNHDA, CDR2 SQIVND (reference sequence). CDR3 sequence: CASILGVLAFF. CDR3 DNA (partial): TGTGCCAGTATTCTCGGGGTTTTG.

The table lists this clone with many counts. The sequenced fragment ends 3 residues before the CDR3 boundary, so the rest is inferred from the germline J gene. The chain joins TRBV19 to TRBJ2-7, with 10 nucleotides matching TRBD2. Germline CDR1 LNHDA, CDR2 SQIVND (reference sequence). This CDR3 has 14 residues. J lost 4 bases, V lost 5 bases, and 5 bases had no gene match. The part of the CDR3 DNA that was read is TGTGCCAGTAGTGCGGCTAGCGGGAGTTACGAG. The encoded protein is CASSAASGSYE. The CDR3 reads in full as CASSAASGSYEQYF.

This clone was seen only a few times. The sequence runs out 3 residues before the end of the CDR3; the remainder is reconstructed from the germline J gene. The chain recombines TRBV11-1 with TRBJ2-7, with unresolved D. Trimming cost V 4 bases and J 1 base, with 14 bases left between them. The CDR3 consists of 15 residues. In germline, CDR1 is SGHAT, CDR2 FQDESV (reference sequence). CDR3 DNA (partial): TGTGCCAGCAGCTACGAACCGGGTGATTCCTACGAG. Its protein is CASSYEPGDSYE. From start to end, the CDR3 is CASSYEPGDSYEQYF.

This clone was picked up many times. The CDR3 end is not reached by the read, which stops 3 residues before it; the germline J gene fills it in. The chain carries TRBV5-1 and TRBJ1-4; 7 nucleotides agree with TRBD1. The CDR3 has 13 amino acids. The germline V gene has CDR1 SGHRS and CDR2 YFSETQ. Germline trimming cut 5 bases from V and 4 bases from J; bases unmatched to any gene: 2. The chain's CDR3 is CASRGTVNEKLFF. The CDR3 bases that were read are TGCGCCAGCAGAGGGACAGTTAATGAAAAA.

This clone has at least ten counts. The CDR3 end is not reached by the read, which stops 3 residues before it; the germline J gene fills it in. The chain links TRBV4-1 to TRBJ1-2, with D tentatively TRBD1 (5 bases). The V gene lost 1 base and the J gene lost 0 bases, with 9 bases spanning the gap. The CDR3 is 15 residues long. CDR1 is MGHRA and CDR2 is YSYEKL in the germline V gene. CDR3 DNA, as far as it was read: TGCGCCAGCAGCCAAGTGGGGGGGGCTAACTATGGC. Amino acid sequence: CASSQVGGANYG. The full CDR3 protein is CASSQVGGANYGYTF.

This clone was picked up many times. The read stops 3 residues short of the end of the CDR3; the missing end is completed from the germline J gene. The chain links TRBV27 to TRBJ1-4; tentative D call: TRBD1 (5 bases). Looked up from germline, CDR1 is MNHEY and CDR2 is SMNVEV (reference sequence). The V end was cut by 6 bases, the J end by 7 bases, with 15 bases between. The CDR3 spans 14 residues. CDR3 in amino acids: CASRTALGPEKLFF. Partial CDR3 DNA: TGTGCCAGCAGAACAGCCCTGGGGCCTGAAAAA.

This clone was seen ten or more times. The read comes to an end 3 residues before the CDR3 does, leaving the germline J gene to fill in the end. V usage is TRBV29-1 and J usage is TRBJ2-7, with 10 nucleotides matching TRBD2. Germline V gene data show CDR1 as SQVTM and CDR2 as ANQGSEA. The V segment lost 1 base and the J segment 3 bases; nucleotides outside the gene matches: 0. The CDR3 has 13 amino acids. CDR3 sequence reads: CSVEVAGGYEQYF. The covered CDR3 bases are TGCAGCGTTGAAGTAGCGGGAGGCTACGAG.

At least ten counts were recorded for this clone. CDR3 protein: CASSEGQGVRAFF. CDR3 DNA (partial): TGTGCCAGCAGCGAGGGACAGGGAGTGCGA. The V and J genes are TRBV13 and TRBJ1-1; 9 bases agree with TRBD1. The read comes to an end 3 residues before the CDR3 does, leaving the germline J gene to fill in the end. The CDR3 spans 13 residues. Looked up from germline, CDR1 is PRHDT and CDR2 is FYEKMQ (reference sequence).

This clone was observed many times. The CDR3 extends 3 residues past the end of the read, so its final part is completed from the germline J gene. The genes are TRBV19 and TRBJ1-6; 8 bases match TRBD1. The CDR3 runs 13 residues. CDR1 LNHDA and CDR2 SQIVND come from the germline V gene (reference sequence). V lost 7 bases to trimming and J lost 9 bases; unmatched junction nucleotides: 5. CDR3 DNA, as far as it was read: TGTGCCAGTAAAGGGACAGGTTTTTCACCC. Its protein product is CASKGTGFSP. The entire CDR3 reads CASKGTGFSPLHF. Full variable domain (remainder filled in from reference TRBV19 and TRBJ1-6): DGGITQSPKYLFRKEGQNVTLSCEQNLNHDAMYWYRQDPGQGLRLIYYSQIVNDFQKGDIAEGYSVSREKKESFPLTVTSAQKNPTAFYLCASKGTGFSPLHFGNGTRLTVT.

This clone appeared many times. The read halts 3 residues ahead of the CDR3 end, with the missing end drawn from the germline J gene. This chain connects TRBV7-8 to TRBJ2-7, with TRBD2 matching over 10 bases. The V segment lost 3 bases and the J segment 3 bases; nucleotides outside the gene matches: 8. Germline V lookup: CDR1 SGHVS, CDR2 FQNEAQ. This CDR3 region has 16 residues. The CDR3 DNA, read in part, is TGTGCCAGCAGCTTCGATTTCCCTAGCGGGAGCTACGAG. As protein: CASSFDFPSGSYE. The entire CDR3 is CASSFDFPSGSYEQYF.